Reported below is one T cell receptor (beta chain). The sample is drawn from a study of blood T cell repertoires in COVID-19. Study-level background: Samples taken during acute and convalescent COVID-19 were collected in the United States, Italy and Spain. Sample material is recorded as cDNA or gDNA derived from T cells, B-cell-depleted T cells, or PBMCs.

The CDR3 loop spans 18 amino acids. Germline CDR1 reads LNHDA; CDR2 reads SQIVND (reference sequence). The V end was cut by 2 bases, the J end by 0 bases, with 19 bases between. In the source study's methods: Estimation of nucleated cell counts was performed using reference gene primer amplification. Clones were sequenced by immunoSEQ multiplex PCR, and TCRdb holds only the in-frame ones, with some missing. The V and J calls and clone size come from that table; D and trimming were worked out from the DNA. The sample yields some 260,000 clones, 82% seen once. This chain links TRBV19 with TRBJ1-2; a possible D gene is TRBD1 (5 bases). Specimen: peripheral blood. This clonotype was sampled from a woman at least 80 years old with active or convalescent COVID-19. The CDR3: CASSIWGVPGLPNYGYTF. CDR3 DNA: TGTGCCAGTAGTATATGGGGGGTCCCGGGACTTCCTAACTATGGCTACACCTTC. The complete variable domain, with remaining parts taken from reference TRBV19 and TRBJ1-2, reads DGGITQSPKYLFRKEGQNVTLSCEQNLNHDAMYWYRQDPGQGLRLIYYSQIVNDFQKGDIAEGYSVSREKKESFPLTVTSAQKNPTAFYLCASSIWGVPGLPNYGYTFGSGTRLTVV.